This entry describes one T cell receptor beta chain. The data were obtained in a study of shared T cell receptors in the human thymus. Repertoires were generated with immunoSEQ multiplex PCR, while TCRdb's copy carries only in-frame clones and drops some. The table lists about 380,000 clones, about 95% of them singletons. The trim removed 0 bases at V and 1 base at J, leaving 3 bases unmatched. The CDR3 totals 15 residues. From germline, CDR1 is LNHDA and CDR2 SQIVND (reference sequence). The genes are TRBV19 and TRBJ2-7; 7 bases line up with TRBD1. What was sequenced was thymocytes. The clonotype comes from a human donor. Here the CDR3 DNA reads TGTGCCAGTAGTATAGACAGGACAGGATCCTACGAGCAGTACTTC. This gives the protein CASSIDRTGSYEQYF.